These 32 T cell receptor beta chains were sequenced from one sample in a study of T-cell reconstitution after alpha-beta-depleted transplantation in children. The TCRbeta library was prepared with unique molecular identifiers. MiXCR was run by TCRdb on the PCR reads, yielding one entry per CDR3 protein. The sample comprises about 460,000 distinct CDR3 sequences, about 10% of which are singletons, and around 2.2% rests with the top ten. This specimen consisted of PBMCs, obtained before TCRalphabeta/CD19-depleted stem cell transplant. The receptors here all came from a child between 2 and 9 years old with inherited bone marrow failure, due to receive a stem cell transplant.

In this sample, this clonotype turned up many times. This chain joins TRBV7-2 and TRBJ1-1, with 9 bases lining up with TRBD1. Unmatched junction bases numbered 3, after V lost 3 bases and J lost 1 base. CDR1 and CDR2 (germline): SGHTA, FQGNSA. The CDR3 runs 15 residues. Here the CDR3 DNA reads TGTGCCAGCAGCTTCACAGGGGGCGGGAACACTGAAGCTTTCTTT. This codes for CASSFTGGGNTEAFF.

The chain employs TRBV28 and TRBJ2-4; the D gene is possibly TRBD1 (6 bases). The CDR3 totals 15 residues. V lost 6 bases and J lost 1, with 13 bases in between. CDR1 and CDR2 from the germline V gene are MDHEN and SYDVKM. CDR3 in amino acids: CASSLPGEAKNIQYF. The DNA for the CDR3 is TGTGCCAGCAGCCTCCCAGGGGAGGCCAAAAACATTCAGTACTTC.

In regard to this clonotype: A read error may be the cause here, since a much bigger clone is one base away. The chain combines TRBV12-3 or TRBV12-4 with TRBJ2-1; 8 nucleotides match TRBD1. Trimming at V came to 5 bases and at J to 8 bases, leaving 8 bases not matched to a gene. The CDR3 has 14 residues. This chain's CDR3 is CASSPGQGSHEQFF. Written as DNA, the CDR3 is TGTGCCAGCAGTCCCGGACAGGGTAGCCATGAGCAGTTCTTC.

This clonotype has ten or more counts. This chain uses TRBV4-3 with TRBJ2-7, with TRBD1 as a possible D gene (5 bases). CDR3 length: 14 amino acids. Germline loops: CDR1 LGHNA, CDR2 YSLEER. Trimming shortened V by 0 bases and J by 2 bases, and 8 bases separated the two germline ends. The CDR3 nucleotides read TGCGCCAGCAGCCAAGAGGTCAGGGCCTACGAGCAGTACTTC. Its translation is CASSQEVRAYEQYF.

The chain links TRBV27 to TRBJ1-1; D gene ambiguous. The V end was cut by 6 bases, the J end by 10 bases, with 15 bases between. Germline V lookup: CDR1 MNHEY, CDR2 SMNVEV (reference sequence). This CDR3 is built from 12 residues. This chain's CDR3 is CASRIPGRGAFF. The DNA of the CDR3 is TGTGCCAGCAGGATACCGGGCAGAGGAGCTTTCTTT.

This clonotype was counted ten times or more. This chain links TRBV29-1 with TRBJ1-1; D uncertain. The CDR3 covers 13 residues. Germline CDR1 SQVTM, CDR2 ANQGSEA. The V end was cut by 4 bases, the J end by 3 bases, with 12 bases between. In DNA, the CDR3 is TGCAGCGTTGCCGGGTCCGAAGACACTGAAGCTTTCTTT. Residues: CSVAGSEDTEAFF.

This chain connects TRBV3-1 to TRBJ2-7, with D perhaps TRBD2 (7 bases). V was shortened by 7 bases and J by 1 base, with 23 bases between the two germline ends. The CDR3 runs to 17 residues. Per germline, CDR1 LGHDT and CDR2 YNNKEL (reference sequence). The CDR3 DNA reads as TGTGCCAGCACCAAAGAGGGGGGGTTAAGAATGTCCTACGAGCAGTACTTC. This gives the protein CASTKEGGLRMSYEQYF.

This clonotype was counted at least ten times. In DNA form, the CDR3 reads TGCAGTGCTAGAGATCGCTCCAAAAACATTCAGTACTTC. It translates to CSARDRSKNIQYF. The rearrangement joins TRBV20-1 to TRBJ2-4; D gene ambiguous. This CDR3 is 13 amino acids long. Germline CDR1 reads DFQATT; CDR2 reads SNEGSKA (reference sequence). Between the trimmed V and J ends, which lost 0 bases and 2 bases, there was a span of 5 bases.

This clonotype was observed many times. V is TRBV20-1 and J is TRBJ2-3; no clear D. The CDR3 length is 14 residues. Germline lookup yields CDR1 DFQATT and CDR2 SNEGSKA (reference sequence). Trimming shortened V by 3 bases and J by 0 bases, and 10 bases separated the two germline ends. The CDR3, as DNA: TGCAGTGCTAGGCAGGCGGCTAGCACAGATACGCAGTATTTT. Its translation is CSARQAASTDTQYF.

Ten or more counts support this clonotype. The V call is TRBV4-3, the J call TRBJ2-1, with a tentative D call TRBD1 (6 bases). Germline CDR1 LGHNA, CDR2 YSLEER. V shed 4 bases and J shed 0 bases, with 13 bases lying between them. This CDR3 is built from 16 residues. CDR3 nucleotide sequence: TGCGCCAGCAGCCCACTAGGGGGTTACTCCTACAATGAGCAGTTCTTC. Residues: CASSPLGGYSYNEQFF.

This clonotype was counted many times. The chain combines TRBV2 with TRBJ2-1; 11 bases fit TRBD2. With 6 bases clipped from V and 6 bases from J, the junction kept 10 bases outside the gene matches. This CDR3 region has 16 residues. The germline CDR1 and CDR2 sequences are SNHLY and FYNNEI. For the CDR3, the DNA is TGTGCCAGCAGATGGACTAGCGGGTACGGGGGCAATGAGCAGTTCTTC. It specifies CASRWTSGYGGNEQFF.

The CDR3 region is CASSGSNNEKLFF. CDR3 nucleotides: TGCGCCAGCAGTGGCTCAAATAATGAAAAACTGTTTTTT. The chain employs TRBV23-1 and TRBJ1-4; unclear D gene. TRBV23-1 is placed among ORFs of uncertain function. Between the trimmed V and J ends, which lost 5 bases and 4 bases, there was a span of 8 bases. This CDR3 spans 13 amino acids.

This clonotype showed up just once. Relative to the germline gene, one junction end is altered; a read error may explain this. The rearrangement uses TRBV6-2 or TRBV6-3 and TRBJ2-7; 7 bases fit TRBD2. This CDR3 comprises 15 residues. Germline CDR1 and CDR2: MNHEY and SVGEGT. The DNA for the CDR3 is TGTGCCAGCGGTTACGAAGCGGGGACCTCCTACGAGCAGTACTTC. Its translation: CASGYEAGTSYEQYF.

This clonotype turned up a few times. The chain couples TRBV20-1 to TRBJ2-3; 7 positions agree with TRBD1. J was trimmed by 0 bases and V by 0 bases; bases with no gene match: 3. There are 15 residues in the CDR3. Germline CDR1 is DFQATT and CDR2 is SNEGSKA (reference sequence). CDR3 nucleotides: TGCAGTGCTAGAGATCGCAGGGGGAGCACAGATACGCAGTATTTT. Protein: CSARDRRGSTDTQYF.

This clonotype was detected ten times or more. The CDR3 here is CASSPYIFLRDTYSYEQYF. CDR3 bases: TGTGCCAGCAGCCCTTACATATTTTTACGGGACACATACTCGTACGAGCAGTACTTC. V usage is TRBV6-1 and J usage is TRBJ2-7, with D perhaps TRBD1 (6 bases). Germline-derived CDR1 and CDR2 are MNHNS and SASEGT. V was shortened by 6 bases and J by 4 bases, with 31 bases between the two germline ends. The CDR3 has 19 amino acids.

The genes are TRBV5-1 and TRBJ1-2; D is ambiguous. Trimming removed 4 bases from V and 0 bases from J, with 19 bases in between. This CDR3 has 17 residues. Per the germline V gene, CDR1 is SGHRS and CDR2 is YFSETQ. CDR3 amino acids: CASSPVLDGHSNYGYTF. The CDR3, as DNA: TGCGCCAGCAGCCCCGTTTTGGACGGGCATTCTAACTATGGCTACACCTTC. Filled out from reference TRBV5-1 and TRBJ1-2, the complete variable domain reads KAGVTQTPRYLIKTRGQQVTLSCSPISGHRSVSWYQQTPGQGLQFLFEYFSETQRNKGNFPGRFSGRQFSNSRSEMNVSTLELGDSALYLCASSPVLDGHSNYGYTFGSGTRLTVV.

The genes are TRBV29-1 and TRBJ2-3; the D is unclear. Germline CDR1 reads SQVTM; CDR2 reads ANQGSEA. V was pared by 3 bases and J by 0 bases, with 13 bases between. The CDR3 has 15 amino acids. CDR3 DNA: TGCAGCGTTGACCCCGGCAGCCCAAGCACAGATACGCAGTATTTT. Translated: CSVDPGSPSTDTQYF.

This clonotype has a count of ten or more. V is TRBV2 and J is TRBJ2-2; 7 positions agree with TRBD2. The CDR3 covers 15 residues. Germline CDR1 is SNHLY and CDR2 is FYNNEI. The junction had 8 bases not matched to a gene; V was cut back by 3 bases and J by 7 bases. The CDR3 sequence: CASSDARAGDGELFF. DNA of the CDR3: TGTGCCAGCAGTGACGCCCGGGCGGGAGACGGGGAGCTGTTTTTT.

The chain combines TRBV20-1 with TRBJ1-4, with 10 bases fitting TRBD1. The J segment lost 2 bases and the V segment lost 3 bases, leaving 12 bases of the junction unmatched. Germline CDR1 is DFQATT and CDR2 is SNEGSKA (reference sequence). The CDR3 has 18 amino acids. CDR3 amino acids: CSASPLGQGRRTNEKLFF. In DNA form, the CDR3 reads TGCAGTGCTAGCCCCTTGGGACAGGGGAGGAGGACTAATGAAAAACTGTTTTTT.

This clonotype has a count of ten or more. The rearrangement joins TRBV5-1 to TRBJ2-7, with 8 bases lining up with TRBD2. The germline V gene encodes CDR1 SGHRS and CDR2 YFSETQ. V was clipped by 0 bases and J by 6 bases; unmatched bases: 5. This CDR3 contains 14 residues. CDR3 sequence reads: CASSLEGTRGEQYF. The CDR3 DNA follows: TGCGCCAGCAGCTTGGAAGGGACTAGAGGCGAGCAGTACTTC. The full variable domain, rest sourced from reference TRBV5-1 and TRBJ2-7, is KAGVTQTPRYLIKTRGQQVTLSCSPISGHRSVSWYQQTPGQGLQFLFEYFSETQRNKGNFPGRFSGRQFSNSRSEMNVSTLELGDSALYLCASSLEGTRGEQYFGPGTRLTVT.

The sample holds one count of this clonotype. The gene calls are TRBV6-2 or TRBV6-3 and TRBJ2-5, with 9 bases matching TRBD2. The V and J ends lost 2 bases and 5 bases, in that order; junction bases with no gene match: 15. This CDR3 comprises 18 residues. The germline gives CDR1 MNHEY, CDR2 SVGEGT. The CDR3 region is CASSYGKAGGRPQETQYF. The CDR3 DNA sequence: TGTGCCAGCAGTTACGGAAAGGCGGGAGGGCGGCCCCAGGAGACCCAGTACTTC.

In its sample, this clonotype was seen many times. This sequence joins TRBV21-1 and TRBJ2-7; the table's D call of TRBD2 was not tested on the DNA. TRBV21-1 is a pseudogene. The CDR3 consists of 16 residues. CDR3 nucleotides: TGTGCCAGCAGCAAAGAGGGAGCAGGGCCCCCCTACGAGCAGTACTTC. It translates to CASSKEGAGPPYEQYF.

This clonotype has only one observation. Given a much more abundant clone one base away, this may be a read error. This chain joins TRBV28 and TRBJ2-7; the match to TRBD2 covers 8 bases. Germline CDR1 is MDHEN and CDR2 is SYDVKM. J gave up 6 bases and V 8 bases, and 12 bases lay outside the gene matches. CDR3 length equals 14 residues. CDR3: CASSLPGLGAEQYF. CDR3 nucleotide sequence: TGTGCCAGCTCCCTCCCGGGACTAGGCGCCGAGCAGTACTTC.

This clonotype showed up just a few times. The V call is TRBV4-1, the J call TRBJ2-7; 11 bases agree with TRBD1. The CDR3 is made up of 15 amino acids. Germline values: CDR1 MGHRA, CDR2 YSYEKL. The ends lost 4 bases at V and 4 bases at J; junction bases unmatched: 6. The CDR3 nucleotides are TGCGCCAGCAGCCGAGGGGGGACAGGGGGATACGAGCAGTACTTC. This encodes CASSRGGTGGYEQYF.

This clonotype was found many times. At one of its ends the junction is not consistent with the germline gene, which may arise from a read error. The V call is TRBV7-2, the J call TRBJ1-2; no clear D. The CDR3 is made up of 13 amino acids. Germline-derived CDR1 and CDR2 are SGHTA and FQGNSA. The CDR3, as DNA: TGTGCCAGCAGCCGACAAGACAACTATGGCTACACCTTT. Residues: CASSRQDNYGYTF.

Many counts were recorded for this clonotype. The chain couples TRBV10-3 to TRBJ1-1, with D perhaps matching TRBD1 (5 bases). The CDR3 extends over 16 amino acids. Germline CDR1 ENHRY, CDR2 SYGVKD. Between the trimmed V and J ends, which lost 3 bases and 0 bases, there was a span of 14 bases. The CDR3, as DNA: TGTGCCATCAGTGACCTGGGGCGAGGGGTGAACACTGAAGCTTTCTTT. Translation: CAISDLGRGVNTEAFF.

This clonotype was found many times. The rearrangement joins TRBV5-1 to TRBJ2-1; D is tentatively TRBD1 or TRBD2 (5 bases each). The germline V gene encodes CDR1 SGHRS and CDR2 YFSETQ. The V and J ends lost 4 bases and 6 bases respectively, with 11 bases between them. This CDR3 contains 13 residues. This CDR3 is CASSPGLANEQFF. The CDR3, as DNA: TGCGCCAGCAGCCCGGGGCTTGCCAATGAGCAGTTCTTC.

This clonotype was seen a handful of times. The CDR3 sequence is CSVESGIYGYTF. In DNA form, the CDR3 reads TGCAGCGTTGAGTCAGGCATCTATGGCTACACCTTC. The chain carries TRBV29-1 and TRBJ1-2; D remains unclear. The V end lost 3 bases, the J end lost 4 bases, and 9 bases lay between the germline ends. CDR3 length equals 12 residues. The V gene's germline CDR1 is SQVTM and CDR2 ANQGSEA. Full variable domain (missing parts from reference TRBV29-1 and TRBJ1-2): SAVISQKPSRDICQRGTSLTIQCQVDSQVTMMFWYRQQPGQSLTLIATANQGSEATYESGFVIDKFPISRPNLTFSTLTVSNMSPEDSSIYLCSVESGIYGYTFGSGTRLTVV.

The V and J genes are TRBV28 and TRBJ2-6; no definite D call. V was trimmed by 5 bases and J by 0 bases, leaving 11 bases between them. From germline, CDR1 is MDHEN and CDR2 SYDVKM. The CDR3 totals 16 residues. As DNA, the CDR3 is TGTGCCAGCAGTCCGACCAGACGCTCTGGGGCCAACGTCCTGACTTTC. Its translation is CASSPTRRSGANVLTF.

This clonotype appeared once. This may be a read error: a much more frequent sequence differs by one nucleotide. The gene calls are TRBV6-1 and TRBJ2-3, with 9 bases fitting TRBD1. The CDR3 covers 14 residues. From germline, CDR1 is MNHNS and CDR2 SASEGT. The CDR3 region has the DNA TGTGCCAGCAGAGTGGGACAGGGATCAGATCCGCAGTATTTT. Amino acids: CASRVGQGSDPQYF.

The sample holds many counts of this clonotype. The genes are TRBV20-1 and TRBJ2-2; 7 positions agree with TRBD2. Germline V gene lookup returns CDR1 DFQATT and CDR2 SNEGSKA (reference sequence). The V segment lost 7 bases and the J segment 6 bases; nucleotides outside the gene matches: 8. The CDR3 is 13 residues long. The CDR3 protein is CSVQREGSGELFF. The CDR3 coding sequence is TGCAGTGTTCAGCGGGAAGGGTCCGGGGAGCTGTTTTTT.

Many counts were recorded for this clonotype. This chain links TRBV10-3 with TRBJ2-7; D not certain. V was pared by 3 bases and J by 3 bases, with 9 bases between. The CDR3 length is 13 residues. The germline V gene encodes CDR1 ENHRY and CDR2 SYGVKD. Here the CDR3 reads CAISDSLGYEQYF. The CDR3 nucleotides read TGTGCCATCAGTGACTCTTTAGGCTACGAGCAGTACTTC.